The 10 T cell receptor beta chains given below trace back to one sample, sequenced in a study of blood T cell repertoires in COVID-19. The table came from immunoSEQ multiplex PCR; TCRdb's copy has only in-frame clones and leaves some out. The sample lists 90,000 to 120,000 clones, more than 80% occurring once. Sequenced input: peripheral blood. Source of these receptors: a woman of 80 years or more with acute or convalescent COVID-19.

The V gene is TRBV2, the J gene TRBJ2-6; D unclear. The germline V gene encodes CDR1 SNHLY and CDR2 FYNNEI. Trimming pared 0 bases from V and 0 bases from J, leaving 6 bases between. The CDR3 has 16 amino acids. Here the CDR3 DNA reads TGTGCCAGCAGTGAAGCGTCCCACTCTGGGGCCAACGTCCTGACTTTC. Residues: CASSEASHSGANVLTF. The whole variable domain, remainder taken from reference TRBV2 and TRBJ2-6, is EPEVTQTPSHQVTQMGQEVILRCVPISNHLYFYWYRQILGQKVEFLVSFYNNEISEKSEIFDDQFSVERPDGSNFTLKIRSTKLEDSAMYFCASSEASHSGANVLTFGAGSRLTVL.

J is TRBJ1-6 and V is TRBV11-2, with 9 positions matching TRBD1. This CDR3 has 16 residues. Germline CDR1 and CDR2: SGHAT and FQNNGV. J lost 6 bases, V lost 5 bases, and 8 bases had no gene match. CDR3 in amino acids: CASSRDRDRVNSPLHF. In nucleotides, the CDR3 is TGTGCCAGCAGCCGAGACCGGGACAGGGTTAATTCACCCCTCCACTTT.

This clone was counted a few times. The chain carries TRBV4-3 and TRBJ1-5; TRBD1 matches at 7 bases. The CDR3 consists of 14 residues. Germline V gene lookup returns CDR1 LGHNA and CDR2 YSLEER. V trimming: 8 bases; J trimming: 4 bases; junction bases outside the gene matches: 8. CDR3 sequence reads: CASGWDRGNQPQHF. The DNA for the CDR3 is TGCGCCAGCGGTTGGGACAGAGGGAATCAGCCCCAGCATTTT.

The J gene is TRBJ1-2, the V gene TRBV7-2; D unclear. V dropped 3 bases and J dropped 8 bases, with 13 bases sitting between them. The CDR3 sequence is 13 residues long. The V gene's germline CDR1 is SGHTA and CDR2 FQGNSA. The CDR3 sequence is CASSLYKTGGYTF. The CDR3, as DNA: TGTGCCAGCAGCTTGTATAAGACGGGGGGCTACACCTTC.

The chain links TRBV7-2 to TRBJ2-3; tentative D call: TRBD2 (6 bases). Trimming cost V 2 bases and J 2 bases, with 8 bases left between them. The CDR3 length is 14 residues. CDR1 is SGHTA and CDR2 is FQGNSA in the germline V gene. CDR3 residues: CASSLLAYTDTQYF. CDR3 DNA: TGTGCCAGCAGCTTACTAGCGTACACAGATACGCAGTATTTT.

This clone has just one count. The J gene is TRBJ2-2, the V gene TRBV28, with 7 bases identical to TRBD1. Germline assignment: CDR1 MDHEN and CDR2 SYDVKM. The CDR3 length is 14 residues. Trimming removed 7 bases from V and 2 bases from J; junction bases left unmatched: 4. CDR3 bases: TGTGCCAGCACGAGGACAGGAAACACCGGGGAGCTGTTTTTT. This gives the protein CASTRTGNTGELFF.

This clone occurred once. The rearrangement uses TRBV9 and TRBJ2-7, with 8 bases aligning to TRBD1. Trimming removed 2 bases from V and 4 bases from J; junction bases left unmatched: 8. The CDR3 has 15 residues. Germline CDR1 SGDLS, CDR2 YYNGEE. The CDR3 nucleotides read TGTGCCAGCAGCGTGGCTGACAGGGGAACATACGAGCAGTACTTC. The encoded protein is CASSVADRGTYEQYF.

V is TRBV6-5 and J is TRBJ2-1, with TRBD1 as a possible D gene (7 bases). V lost 6 bases to trimming and J lost 1 base, with 13 bases between them. CDR1 and CDR2 (germline): MNHEY, SVGAGI. This CDR3 has 15 residues. Here the CDR3 DNA reads TGTGCCAGCAGGCGACAGGGAGGTTCCTACAATGAGCAGTTCTTC. This sequence encodes CASRRQGGSYNEQFF.

This clone appeared a few times. Other nucleotide sequences from this sample produce the same CDR3. V gene TRBV7-9 combines with J gene TRBJ2-7; maybe TRBD1 (5 bases). The CDR3 is 12 amino acids. V lost 2 bases and J lost 4, with 6 bases in between. In germline, CDR1 is SEHNR, CDR2 FQNEAQ (reference sequence). CDR3 sequence reads: CASSLQGYEQYF. CDR3 DNA: TGTGCCAGCAGCTTACAGGGATACGAGCAGTACTTC.

The rearrangement joins TRBV10-3 to TRBJ1-2; perhaps TRBD1 as D (6 bases). The CDR3 totals 14 residues. Deletions cut 7 bases from V and 4 bases from J, with 16 bases between. Germline V gives CDR1 ENHRY, CDR2 SYGVKD. The CDR3 is CAINRGEGGYGYTF. CDR3 DNA sequence: TGTGCCATCAATCGGGGGGAGGGGGGCTATGGCTACACCTTC.